This T cell receptor beta chain stems from a study of T-cell memory formation after mild COVID-19. Study summary: TCR clustering was largely donor specific.

Findings and limits, study-wide: Among contracting clones, CD4+ were mainly CM/EM and CD8+ enriched in EMRA. From day 15 to 85, contracting clones were balanced between CD4 and CD8, whereas later expanders leaned toward CD4+. Memory from before infection featured some responding clones, which suggests cross-reactive memory joined.

This clonotype was seen ten or more times. Its antigen is not identified. Germline values: CDR1 SGHTA, CDR2 FQGTGA. This CDR3 is 18 amino acids long. J gave up 2 bases and V 0 bases, and 9 bases lay outside the gene matches. TCRdb re-derived calls from the 5' RACE reads in MiXCR, one entry per CDR3 protein. This table holds under 550,000 distinct CDR3 sequences, about 18% found once. The rearrangement links TRBV7-3 to TRBJ2-3; 9 bases align to TRBD1. The clonotype originates from an adult woman who had mild COVID-19 (a few samples of this study predate the infection). Cell type and time point are not known. Specimen: PBMCs or a T cell subset sorted from them (not recorded which). Written as DNA, the CDR3 is TGTGCCAGCAGCTTAACGGGACAGGGACTCGCCCACACAGATACGCAGTATTTT. Amino acids: CASSLTGQGLAHTDTQYF.